Each of the 5 T cell receptor beta chains below was sequenced from the same sample in a study of cytomegalovirus exposure and HLA in healthy donors. TCRdb keeps only in-frame clones here, not all; method: immunoSEQ multiplex PCR. This table has approximately 180,000 clones, around nine tenths appearing once. Sequences were obtained from PBMCs. The origin of the receptors is a woman aged 25-40 years in good health and CMV-seronegative.

The V call is TRBV18, the J call TRBJ2-5, with 12 bases matching TRBD2. CDR1 KGHSH and CDR2 LQKENI come from the germline V gene. The V and J ends lost 3 bases and 4 bases, in that order; junction bases with no gene match: 9. The CDR3 consists of 17 residues. CDR3 sequence: CASSPLYLLAGGETQYF. The CDR3 DNA is TGTGCCAGCTCACCGCTATACCTACTAGCGGGGGGAGAGACCCAGTACTTC.

This clone was observed a handful of times. This chain uses TRBV6-1 with TRBJ1-5, with a possible D match to TRBD1 (6 bases). In germline, CDR1 is MNHNS, CDR2 SASEGT. Trimming removed 4 bases at V and 3 bases at J, with 7 bases between. The CDR3 spans 13 residues. In DNA, the CDR3 is TGTGCCAGCAGTGGGACAGACAATCAGCCCCAGCATTTT. Residues: CASSGTDNQPQHF.

The rearrangement joins TRBV7-8 to TRBJ1-2; 8 bases line up with TRBD1. CDR3 size: 15 residues. From germline, CDR1 is SGHVS and CDR2 FQNEAQ. The V and J ends lost 7 bases and 1 base, in that order; junction bases with no gene match: 8. CDR3: CASKPDRARNYGYTF. The CDR3 region has the DNA TGTGCCAGCAAACCGGACAGGGCCCGTAACTATGGCTACACCTTC.

This clone has only one observation. The chain carries TRBV18 and TRBJ2-6; 8 bases line up with TRBD2. Germline V gene lookup returns CDR1 KGHSH and CDR2 LQKENI. There are 15 residues in the CDR3. V shed 5 bases, J shed 3 bases, and the junction held 3 bases outside the gene matches. CDR3 in amino acids: CASSAGGSGANVLTF. Here the CDR3 DNA reads TGTGCCAGCTCAGCGGGGGGCAGTGGGGCCAACGTCCTGACTTTC.

V gene TRBV19 combines with J gene TRBJ2-7, with unresolved D. CDR3 length: 15 residues. Germline-derived CDR1 and CDR2 are LNHDA and SQIVND (reference sequence). Trimming cost V 5 bases and J 5 bases, with 19 bases left between them. The CDR3: CASSSRIPYTHEQYF. The CDR3 DNA reads as TGTGCCAGTAGTTCGAGGATTCCTTACACCCACGAGCAGTACTTC.